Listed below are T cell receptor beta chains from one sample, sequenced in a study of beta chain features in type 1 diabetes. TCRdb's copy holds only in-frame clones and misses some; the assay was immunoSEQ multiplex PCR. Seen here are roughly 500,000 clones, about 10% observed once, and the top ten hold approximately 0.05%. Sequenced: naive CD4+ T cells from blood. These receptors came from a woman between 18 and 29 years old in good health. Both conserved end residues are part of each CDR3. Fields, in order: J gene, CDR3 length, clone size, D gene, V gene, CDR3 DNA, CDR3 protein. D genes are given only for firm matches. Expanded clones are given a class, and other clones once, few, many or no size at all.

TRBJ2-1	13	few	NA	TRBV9	TGTGCCAGCAGCGGGACAGTATACAATGAGCAGTTCTTC	CASSGTVYNEQFF
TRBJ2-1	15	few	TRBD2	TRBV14	TGTGCCAGCAGCCGGACTAGCGGGTCCTACAATGAGCAGTTCTTC	CASSRTSGSYNEQFF
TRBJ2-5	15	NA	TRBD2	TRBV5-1	TGCGCCAGCAGACCCCCGGGACTAGCGGGAGAGACCCAGTACTTC	CASRPPGLAGETQYF
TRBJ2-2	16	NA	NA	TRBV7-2	TGTGCCAGCACCTTACGTCTATTGGTGAACACCGGGGAGCTGTTTTTT	CASTLRLLVNTGELFF
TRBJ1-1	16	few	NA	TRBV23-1	TGCGCCAGCAGTCAATCGAGAGGGAAGGGGAACACTGAAGCTTTCTTT	CASSQSRGKGNTEAFF
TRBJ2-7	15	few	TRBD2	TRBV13	TGTGCCAGCAGCCGAAGCGGGAGGGTCCCCTACGAGCAGTACTTC	CASSRSGRVPYEQYF
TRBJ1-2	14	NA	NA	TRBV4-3	TGCGCCAGCAGCCACGCTGGGTTTAACTATGGCTACACCTTC	CASSHAGFNYGYTF
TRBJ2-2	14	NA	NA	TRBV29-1	TGCAGCGTTAGGCAGCGGAGGAACACCGGGGAGCTGTTTTTT	CSVRQRRNTGELFF
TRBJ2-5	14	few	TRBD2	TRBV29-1	TGCAGCGTTATTAGTAGCGGGTCGTATGAGACCCAGTACTTC	CSVISSGSYETQYF
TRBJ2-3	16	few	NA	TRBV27	TGTGCCAGCAGTCTCCGGGGCCCGGTCGGGGCAGATACGCAGTATTTT	CASSLRGPVGADTQYF
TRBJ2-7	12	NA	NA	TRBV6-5	TGTGCCAGCAGCGGACAGACCTACGAGCAGTACTTC	CASSGQTYEQYF
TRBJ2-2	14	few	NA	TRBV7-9	TGTGCCAGCATGGGGCGAACGAACACCGGGGAGCTGTTTTTT	CASMGRTNTGELFF
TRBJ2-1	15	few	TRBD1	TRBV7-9	TGTGCCAGCAGCTTAAAAGGGACAGGATACAATGAGCAGTTCTTC	CASSLKGTGYNEQFF
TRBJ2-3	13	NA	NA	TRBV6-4	TGTGCCAGCAGTGACCAGGGAGCAGATACGCAGTATTTT	CASSDQGADTQYF
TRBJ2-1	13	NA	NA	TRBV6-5	TGCGCCAGCAGTTCTCGGCAGGGTAATGAGCAGTTCTTC	CASSSRQGNEQFF
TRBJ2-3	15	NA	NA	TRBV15	TGTGCCACCAGCAGAGATACTAGGCGCGCAGATACGCAGTATTTT	CATSRDTRRADTQYF
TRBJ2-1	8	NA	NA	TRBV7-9	TGTGCCAGCAGCTTACTGTTCTTC	CASSLLFF
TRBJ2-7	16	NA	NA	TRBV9	TGTGCCAGCAGCCGTAGGGGAGGTCAGGGTTACGACGAGCAGTACTTC	CASSRRGGQGYDEQYF
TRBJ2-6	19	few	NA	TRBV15	TGTGCCACCAGCATGAATGCCGTCACTGGGCACTCTGGGGCCAACGTCCTGACTTTC	CATSMNAVTGHSGANVLTF
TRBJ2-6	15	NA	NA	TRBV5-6	TGTGCCAGCAGCCAACTGACACTTACGGCCAACGTCCTGACTTTC	CASSQLTLTANVLTF
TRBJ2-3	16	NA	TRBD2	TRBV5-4	TGTGCCAGCAGCGTCTACCTAGCGGGAGGCACAGATACGCAGTATTTT	CASSVYLAGGTDTQYF
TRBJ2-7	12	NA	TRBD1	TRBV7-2	TGTGCCAGCAGCCGACAGGGGTTTGAGCAGTACTTC	CASSRQGFEQYF
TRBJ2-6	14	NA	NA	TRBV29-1	TGCAGCGTTGCATCCGGGGTTGGGGCCAACGTCCTGACTTTC	CSVASGVGANVLTF
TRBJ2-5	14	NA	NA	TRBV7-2	TGTGCCAGCAGCTTGTCAAGAGCGGTGGAGACCCAGTACTTC	CASSLSRAVETQYF
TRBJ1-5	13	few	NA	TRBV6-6	TGTGCCAGCAGTTACGGGGAAAGGCAGCCCCAGCATTTT	CASSYGERQPQHF
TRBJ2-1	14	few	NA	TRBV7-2	TGTGCCAGCAGCTTAGAGGGTACAGGACGAGAGCAGTTCTTC	CASSLEGTGREQFF
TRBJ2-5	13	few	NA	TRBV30	TGTGCCTGGAGTGTGGGCAGGGGTCAGACCCAGTACTTC	CAWSVGRGQTQYF
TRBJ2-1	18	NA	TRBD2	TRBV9	TGTGCCAGCAGCGTAGCCCCTCCTAGCGGGGGCAAGTACAATGAGCAGTTCTTC	CASSVAPPSGGKYNEQFF
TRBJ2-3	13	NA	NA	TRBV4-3	TGCGCCAGCAGCCAAAATCGGGCAGATACGCAGTATTTT	CASSQNRADTQYF
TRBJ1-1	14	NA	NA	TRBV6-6	TGTGCCAGCAGGGCTCGCGACAGGCTGACTGAAGCTTTCTTT	CASRARDRLTEAFF
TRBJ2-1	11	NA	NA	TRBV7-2	TGTGCCAGCAGCTTAGGACCTGAGCAGTTCTTC	CASSLGPEQFF
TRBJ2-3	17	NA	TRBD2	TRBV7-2	TGTGCCAGCAGCTTACTATCTAGCGGGAGCGGTGGAGATACGCAGTATTTT	CASSLLSSGSGGDTQYF
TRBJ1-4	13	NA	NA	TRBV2	TGTGCCAGCCTCCGCGGGCAGGGTGAAAAACTGTTTTTT	CASLRGQGEKLFF
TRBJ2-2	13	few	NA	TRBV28	TGTGCCAGCAACCACAGGAACACCGGGGAGCTGTTTTTT	CASNHRNTGELFF
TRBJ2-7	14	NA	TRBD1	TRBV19	TGTGCCAGTAATAGACAGGGGAGCTCCTACGAGCAGTACTTC	CASNRQGSSYEQYF
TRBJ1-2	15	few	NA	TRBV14	TGTGCCAGCAGCCCCCGGGGCATGCGAAACTATGGCTACACCTTC	CASSPRGMRNYGYTF
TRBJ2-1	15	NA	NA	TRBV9	TGTGCCAGCACCTTAGATGGAAGCGGGTACAATGAGCAGTTCTTC	CASTLDGSGYNEQFF
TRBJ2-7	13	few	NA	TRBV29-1	TGCAGCGCCGGAGAGGGAAAGTTCTACGAGCAGTACTTC	CSAGEGKFYEQYF
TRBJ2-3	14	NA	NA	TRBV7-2	TGTGCCAGCAGCTTAGAACCAAGCACAGATACGCAGTATTTT	CASSLEPSTDTQYF
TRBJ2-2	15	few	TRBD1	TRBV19	TGTGCCAGTAGGCCCTACGGACAGGGGGCCGGGGAGCTGTTTTTT	CASRPYGQGAGELFF
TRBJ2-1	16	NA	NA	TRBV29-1	TGCAGCGTCTCCGGCGGCCCGGAGGATTCCTACAATGAGCAGTTCTTC	CSVSGGPEDSYNEQFF
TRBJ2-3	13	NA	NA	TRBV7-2	TGTGCCAGCAGCTTAGGCTCCACAGATACGCAGTATTTT	CASSLGSTDTQYF
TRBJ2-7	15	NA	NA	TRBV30	TGTGCCTGGAGCCTATGGGGCGGAGGGACCTACGAGCAGTACTTC	CAWSLWGGGTYEQYF
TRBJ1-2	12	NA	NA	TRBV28	TGTGCCAGCAGCTTGAGAGGTTATGGCTACACCTTC	CASSLRGYGYTF
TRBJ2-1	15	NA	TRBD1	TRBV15	TGTGCCACCAGTGTGGGCAGGGGGCGCCGAAATGAGCAGTTCTTC	CATSVGRGRRNEQFF
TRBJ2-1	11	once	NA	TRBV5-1	TGCGCCAGCAGCTTTCTGGAGGAGCAGTTCTTC	CASSFLEEQFF
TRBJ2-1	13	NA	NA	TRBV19	TGTGCCAGTAGTATAGATTTTGTCGGGGATCAGTTCTTC	CASSIDFVGDQFF
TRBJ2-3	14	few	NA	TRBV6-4	TGTGCCAGCAGTGACTCGAAGGCCATTCCTACGCAGTATTTT	CASSDSKAIPTQYF
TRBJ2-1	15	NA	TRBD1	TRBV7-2	TGTGCCAGCAGCCCAAGCTATCAGGGGGCCAATGAGCAGTTCTTC	CASSPSYQGANEQFF
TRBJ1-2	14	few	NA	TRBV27	TGTGCCAGCAAAAGGGCAAGTACTAACTATGGCTACACCTTC	CASKRASTNYGYTF
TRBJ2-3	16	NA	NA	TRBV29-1	TGCAGCGTTGAAGCCCATCCGGCGGGCTTCAGCGATACGCAGTATTTT	CSVEAHPAGFSDTQYF
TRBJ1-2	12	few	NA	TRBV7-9	TGTGCCAGCAGCATGCGGACAGATGGCTACACCTTC	CASSMRTDGYTF
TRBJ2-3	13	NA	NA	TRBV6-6	TGTGCCAGCAGTTACCCTGGCACAGATACGCAGTATTTT	CASSYPGTDTQYF
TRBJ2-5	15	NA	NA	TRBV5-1	TGCGCCAGCAGCTTGGCGCGACCCGGGGAAGAGACCCAGTACTTC	CASSLARPGEETQYF
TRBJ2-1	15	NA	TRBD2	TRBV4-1	TGCGCCAGCGCTCGCGCGGGGGTGTCCTACAATGAGCAGTTCTTC	CASARAGVSYNEQFF